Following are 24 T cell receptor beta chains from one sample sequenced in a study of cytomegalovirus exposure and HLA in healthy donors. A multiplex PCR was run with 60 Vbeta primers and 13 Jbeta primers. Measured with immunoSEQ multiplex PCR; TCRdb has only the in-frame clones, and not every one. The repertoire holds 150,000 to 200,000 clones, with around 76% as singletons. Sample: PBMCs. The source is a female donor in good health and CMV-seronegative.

The CDR3 sequence is CASRPGQFYGYTF. The CDR3 bases are TGCGCCAGCCGGCCGGGACAGTTCTATGGCTACACCTTC. The chain employs TRBV5-1 and TRBJ1-2; TRBD1 aligns across 7 bases. The CDR3 runs 13 residues. Germline V gene lookup returns CDR1 SGHRS and CDR2 YFSETQ. The ends lost 7 bases at V and 4 bases at J; junction bases unmatched: 7. Supplemented by reference TRBV5-1 and TRBJ1-2, the full variable domain reads KAGVTQTPRYLIKTRGQQVTLSCSPISGHRSVSWYQQTPGQGLQFLFEYFSETQRNKGNFPGRFSGRQFSNSRSEMNVSTLELGDSALYLCASRPGQFYGYTFGSGTRLTVV.

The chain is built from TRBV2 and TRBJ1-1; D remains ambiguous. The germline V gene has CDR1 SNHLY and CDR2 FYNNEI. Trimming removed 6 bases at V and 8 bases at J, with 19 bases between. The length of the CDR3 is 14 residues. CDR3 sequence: CASSPNARVLEAFF. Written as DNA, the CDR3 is TGTGCCAGCAGCCCCAACGCGAGAGTTCTGGAAGCTTTCTTT.

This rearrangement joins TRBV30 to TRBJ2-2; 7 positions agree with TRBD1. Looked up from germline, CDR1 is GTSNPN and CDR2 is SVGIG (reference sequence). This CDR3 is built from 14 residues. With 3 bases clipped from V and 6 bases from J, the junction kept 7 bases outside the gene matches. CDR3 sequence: CAWRDDRAPGELFF. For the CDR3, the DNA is TGTGCCTGGAGAGACGACAGGGCCCCCGGGGAGCTGTTTTTT.

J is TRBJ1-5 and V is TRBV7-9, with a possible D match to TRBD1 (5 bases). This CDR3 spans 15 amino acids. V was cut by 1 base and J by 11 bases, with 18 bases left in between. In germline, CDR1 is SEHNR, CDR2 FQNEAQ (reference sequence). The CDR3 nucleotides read TGTGCCAGCAGCTTAGGGGTCTCAGGCGGAGGGGCCCAGCATTTT. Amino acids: CASSLGVSGGGAQHF.

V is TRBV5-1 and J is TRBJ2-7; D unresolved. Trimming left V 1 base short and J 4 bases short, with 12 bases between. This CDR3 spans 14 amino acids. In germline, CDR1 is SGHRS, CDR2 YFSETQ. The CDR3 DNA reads TGCGCCAGCAGCTTGATCGCGGTCGGGTACGAGCAGTACTTC. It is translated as CASSLIAVGYEQYF.

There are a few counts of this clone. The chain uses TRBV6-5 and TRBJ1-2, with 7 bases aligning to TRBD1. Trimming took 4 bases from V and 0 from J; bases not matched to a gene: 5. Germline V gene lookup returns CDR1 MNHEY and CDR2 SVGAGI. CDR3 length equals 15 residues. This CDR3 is CASSSPGQPNYGYTF. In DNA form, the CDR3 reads TGTGCCAGCAGTTCCCCGGGACAGCCTAACTATGGCTACACCTTC.

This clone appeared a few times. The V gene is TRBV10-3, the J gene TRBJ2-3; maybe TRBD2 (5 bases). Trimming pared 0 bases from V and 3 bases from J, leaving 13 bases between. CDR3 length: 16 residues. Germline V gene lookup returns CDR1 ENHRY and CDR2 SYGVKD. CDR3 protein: CAISESGRRRTDTQYF. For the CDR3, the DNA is TGTGCCATCAGTGAGTCCGGCAGGAGGAGAACAGATACGCAGTATTTT.

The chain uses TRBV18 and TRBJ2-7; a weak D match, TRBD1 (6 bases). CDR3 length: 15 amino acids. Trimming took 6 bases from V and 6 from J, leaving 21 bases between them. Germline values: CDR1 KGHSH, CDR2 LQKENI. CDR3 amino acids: CASSYNRDPKGEQYF. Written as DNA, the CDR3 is TGTGCCAGCTCGTACAACAGGGATCCTAAAGGCGAGCAGTACTTC.

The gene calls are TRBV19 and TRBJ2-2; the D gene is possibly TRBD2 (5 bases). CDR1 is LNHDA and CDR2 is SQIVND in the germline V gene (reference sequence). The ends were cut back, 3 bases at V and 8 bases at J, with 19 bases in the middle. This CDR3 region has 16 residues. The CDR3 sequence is CASSMGASSRSGELFF. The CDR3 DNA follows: TGTGCCAGTAGTATGGGAGCTAGCTCCCGGTCGGGGGAGCTGTTTTTT.

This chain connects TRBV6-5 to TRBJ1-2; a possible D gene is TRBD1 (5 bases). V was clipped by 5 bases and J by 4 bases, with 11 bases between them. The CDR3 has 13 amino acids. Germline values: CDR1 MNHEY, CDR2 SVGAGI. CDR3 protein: CASSRGTGYGYTF. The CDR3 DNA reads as TGTGCCAGCAGTCGCGGGACGGGCTATGGCTACACCTTC.

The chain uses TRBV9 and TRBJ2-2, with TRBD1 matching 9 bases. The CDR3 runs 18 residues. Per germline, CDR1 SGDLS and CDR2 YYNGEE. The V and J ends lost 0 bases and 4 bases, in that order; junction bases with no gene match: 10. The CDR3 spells CASSVGTGVSDGTGELFF. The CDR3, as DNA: TGTGCCAGCAGCGTAGGGACAGGGGTAAGCGACGGCACCGGGGAGCTGTTTTTT.

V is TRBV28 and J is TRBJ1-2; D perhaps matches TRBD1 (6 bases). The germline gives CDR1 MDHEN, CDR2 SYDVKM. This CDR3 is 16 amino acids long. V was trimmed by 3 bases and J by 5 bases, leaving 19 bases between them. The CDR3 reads CASSFPRGLGIYGYTF. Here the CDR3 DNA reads TGTGCCAGCAGTTTTCCGAGGGGGTTGGGTATATATGGCTACACCTTC.

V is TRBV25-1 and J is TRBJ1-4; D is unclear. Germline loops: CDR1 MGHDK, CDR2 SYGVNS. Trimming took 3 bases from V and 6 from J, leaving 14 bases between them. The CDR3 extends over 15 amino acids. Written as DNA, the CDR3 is TGTGCCAGCAGTGATCCCCGAACCGAGGATGAAAAACTGTTTTTT. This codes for CASSDPRTEDEKLFF.

The CDR3 nucleotides are TGTGCCAGCAGTCCAACAGGGGGAGTAAATTCACCCCTCCACTTT. This sequence encodes CASSPTGGVNSPLHF. The rearrangement links TRBV6-1 to TRBJ1-6; 8 nucleotides line up with TRBD1. Trimming cost V 5 bases and J 7 bases; bases outside gene matches: 7. CDR3 length: 15 amino acids. Germline values: CDR1 MNHNS, CDR2 SASEGT.

In nucleotides, the CDR3 is TGTGCCAGCAGCCCTCGACAGGGGGCGGACTACGAGCAGTACTTC. It encodes CASSPRQGADYEQYF. The V and J genes are TRBV11-1 and TRBJ2-7; the match to TRBD1 covers 10 bases. The CDR3 totals 15 residues. The V gene end was trimmed by 5 bases and the J gene end by 3 bases; junction bases not matched to a gene: 7. The germline V gene has CDR1 SGHAT and CDR2 FQDESV (reference sequence).

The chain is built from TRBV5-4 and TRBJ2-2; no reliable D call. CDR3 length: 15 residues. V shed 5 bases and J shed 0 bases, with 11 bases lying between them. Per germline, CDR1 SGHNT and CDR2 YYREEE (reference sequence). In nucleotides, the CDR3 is TGTGCCAGCAGGAGAATTGACACGAACACCGGGGAGCTGTTTTTT. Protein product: CASRRIDTNTGELFF.

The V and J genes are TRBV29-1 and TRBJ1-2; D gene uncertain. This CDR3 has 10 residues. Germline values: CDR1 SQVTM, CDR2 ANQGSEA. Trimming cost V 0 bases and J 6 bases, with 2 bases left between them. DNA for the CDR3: TGCAGCGTTGAAGATAATGGCTACACCTTC. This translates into CSVEDNGYTF.

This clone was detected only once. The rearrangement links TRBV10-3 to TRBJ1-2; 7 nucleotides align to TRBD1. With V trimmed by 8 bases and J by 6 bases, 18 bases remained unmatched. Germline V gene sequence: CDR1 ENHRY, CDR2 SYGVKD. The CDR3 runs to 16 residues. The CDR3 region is CAIRPDQQGKVDGYTF. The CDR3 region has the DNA TGTGCCATCCGACCAGACCAACAGGGGAAGGTGGATGGCTACACCTTC.

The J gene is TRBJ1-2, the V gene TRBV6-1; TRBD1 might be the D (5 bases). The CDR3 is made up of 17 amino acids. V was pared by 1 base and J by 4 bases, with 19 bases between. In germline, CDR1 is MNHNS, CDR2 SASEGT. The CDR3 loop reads CASSEEGLVGGVYGYTF. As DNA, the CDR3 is TGTGCCAGCAGTGAAGAGGGGTTAGTCGGGGGTGTCTATGGCTACACCTTC.

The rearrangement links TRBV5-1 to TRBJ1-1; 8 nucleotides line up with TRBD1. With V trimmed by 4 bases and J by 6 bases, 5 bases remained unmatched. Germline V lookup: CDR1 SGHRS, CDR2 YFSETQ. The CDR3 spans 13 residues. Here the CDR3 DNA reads TGCGCCAGCAGCCCCGGACAGGGACCTGAAGCTTTCTTT. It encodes CASSPGQGPEAFF.

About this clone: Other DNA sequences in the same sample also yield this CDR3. This CDR3 is CASSQGDRGNTGELFF. CDR3 sequence (DNA): TGCGCCAGCAGCCAAGGGGACAGGGGGAACACCGGGGAGCTGTTTTTT. This chain joins TRBV4-1 and TRBJ2-2; TRBD1 matches 10 bases. V lost 1 base, J lost 1 base, and 0 bases stayed unmatched. The CDR3 consists of 16 residues. Germline CDR1 and CDR2: MGHRA and YSYEKL.

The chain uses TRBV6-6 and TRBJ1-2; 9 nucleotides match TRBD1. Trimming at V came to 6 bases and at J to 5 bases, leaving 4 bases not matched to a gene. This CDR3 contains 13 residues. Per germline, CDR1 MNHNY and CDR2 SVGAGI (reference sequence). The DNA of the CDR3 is TGTGCCAGCAGCCCGGACAGGGGATATGGCTACACCTTC. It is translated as CASSPDRGYGYTF.

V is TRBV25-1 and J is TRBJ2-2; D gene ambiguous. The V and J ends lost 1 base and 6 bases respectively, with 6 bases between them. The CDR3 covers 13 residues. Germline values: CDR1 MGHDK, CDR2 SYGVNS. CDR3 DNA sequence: TGTGCCAGCAGTGAATCGGTGGCCGGGGAGCTGTTTTTT. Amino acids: CASSESVAGELFF. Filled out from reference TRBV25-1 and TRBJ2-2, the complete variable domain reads EADIYQTPRYLVIGTGKKITLECSQTMGHDKMYWYQQDPGMELHLIHYSYGVNSTEKGDLSSESTVSRIRTEHFPLTLESARPSHTSQYLCASSESVAGELFFGEGSRLTVL.

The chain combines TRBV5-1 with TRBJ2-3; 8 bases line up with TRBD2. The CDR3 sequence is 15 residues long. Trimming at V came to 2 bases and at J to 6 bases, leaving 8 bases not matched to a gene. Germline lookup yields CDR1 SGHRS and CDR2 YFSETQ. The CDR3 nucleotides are TGCGCCAGCAGCTTACTTTGGTCTAGCGGGGATACGCAGTATTTT. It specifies CASSLLWSSGDTQYF.